These 11 T cell receptor beta chains share one sample of origin, sequenced in a study of shared clonotypes between healthy human individuals. Only in-frame clones appear in the TCRdb table, and some are missing; sequencing was by immunoSEQ multiplex PCR. Among 800,000 to 1,200,000 clones, around 78% were seen once, and the ten largest hold roughly 0.56%. The sample taken for sequencing was memory CD4+ T cells from PBMCs. Indicated subset: CD45RA-negative fraction. These receptors were taken from a young man in good health. Some clones in this sample may be carry-over from other donors' samples.

As for this clone: The same CDR3 also results from other DNA sequences found in this sample. The CDR3 DNA reads TGTGCCAGCAGTTACTCTGGACAGGTAGAAAAACTGTTTTTT. Residues: CASSYSGQVEKLFF. The chain combines TRBV6-5 with TRBJ1-4; 7 nucleotides match TRBD1. CDR3 length: 14 amino acids. Germline trimming cut 0 bases from V and 8 bases from J; bases unmatched to any gene: 3. Germline values: CDR1 MNHEY, CDR2 SVGAGI.

The chain couples TRBV5-1 to TRBJ1-5, with unresolved D. Trimming took off 1 base at V and 0 bases at J, with 8 bases between the two ends. Per germline, CDR1 SGHRS and CDR2 YFSETQ. The CDR3 consists of 15 residues. The CDR3 spells CASSLHGDSNQPQHF. The CDR3, as DNA: TGCGCCAGCAGCTTGCATGGGGATAGCAATCAGCCCCAGCATTTT. The complete variable domain, with remaining parts taken from reference TRBV5-1 and TRBJ1-5, reads KAGVTQTPRYLIKTRGQQVTLSCSPISGHRSVSWYQQTPGQGLQFLFEYFSETQRNKGNFPGRFSGRQFSNSRSEMNVSTLELGDSALYLCASSLHGDSNQPQHFGDGTRLSIL.

The J gene is TRBJ1-1, the V gene TRBV5-1, with TRBD1 identical over 12 bases. CDR1 and CDR2 (germline): SGHRS, YFSETQ. This CDR3 is built from 20 residues. The V gene end was trimmed by 0 bases and the J gene end by 4 bases; junction bases not matched to a gene: 16. Here the CDR3 reads CASSLGWDRGLDRKGTEAFF. As DNA, the CDR3 is TGCGCCAGCAGCTTGGGATGGGACAGGGGGCTAGACAGAAAGGGCACTGAAGCTTTCTTT.

V usage is TRBV9 and J usage is TRBJ2-2; 7 bases map to TRBD1. The V and J ends lost 0 bases and 1 base, in that order; junction bases with no gene match: 3. CDR1 is SGDLS, CDR2 YYNGEE, per germline. The CDR3 runs 16 residues. CDR3 region: CASSVASGGNTGELFF. CDR3 nucleotides: TGTGCCAGCAGCGTAGCTTCAGGGGGGAACACCGGGGAGCTGTTTTTT.

The chain employs TRBV9 and TRBJ2-3; D might be TRBD2 (6 bases). Between the trimmed V and J ends, which lost 0 bases and 4 bases, there was a span of 15 bases. This CDR3 has 16 residues. Germline loops: CDR1 SGDLS, CDR2 YYNGEE. In nucleotides, the CDR3 is TGTGCCAGCAGCGTAGATCCGGTTGGGGAGGCAGATACGCAGTATTTT. Its translation: CASSVDPVGEADTQYF.

This rearrangement joins TRBV5-1 to TRBJ2-1, with 7 bases that match TRBD2. Germline V gene sequence: CDR1 SGHRS, CDR2 YFSETQ. The CDR3 length is 16 residues. V was clipped by 0 bases and J by 3 bases; unmatched bases: 6. The CDR3 nucleotides read TGCGCCAGCAGCTTGGGAGCGGGGACCCTCTACAATGAGCAGTTCTTC. This codes for CASSLGAGTLYNEQFF.

The chain couples TRBV9 to TRBJ2-5; TRBD1 agrees at 7 bases. The DNA end favors TRBJ2-7, so the J call may be wrong. Germline assignment: CDR1 SGDLS and CDR2 YYNGEE. The CDR3 spans 14 residues. CDR3 bases: TGTGCCAGCAGCGTAGGTGGGACAGACTACGAGCAGTACTTC. As protein: CASSVGGTDYEQYF.

This chain connects TRBV4-2 to TRBJ2-1; no definite D call. The CDR3 runs to 14 residues. CDR1 and CDR2 (germline): LGHNA, YNFKEQ. V was trimmed by 0 bases and J by 6 bases, leaving 9 bases between them. In DNA form, the CDR3 reads TGTGCCAGCAGCCAAGAAAAGGTCCTCAATGAGCAGTTCTTC. It specifies CASSQEKVLNEQFF.

The CDR3 region is CATSRTDRVDQPQHF. Here the CDR3 DNA reads TGTGCCACCAGCAGAACCGACAGGGTGGATCAGCCCCAGCATTTT. V gene TRBV15 combines with J gene TRBJ1-5; 7 nucleotides align to TRBD1. V shed 2 bases and J 5 bases; nucleotides not matched to a gene: 6. This CDR3 comprises 15 residues. CDR1 is LNHNV and CDR2 is YYDKDF in the germline V gene (reference sequence).

For this clone: Other nucleotide sequences from this sample produce the same CDR3. J is TRBJ2-3 and V is TRBV7-2; the D is unclear. Trimming took 5 bases from V and 1 from J, leaving 4 bases between them. Germline-derived CDR1 and CDR2 are SGHTA and FQGNSA. The CDR3 spans 12 residues. The CDR3 sequence: CASSLGTDTQYF. DNA of the CDR3: TGTGCCAGCAGCCTAGGCACAGATACGCAGTATTTT. Full variable domain (outside the CDR3, taken from reference TRBV7-2 and TRBJ2-3): GAGVSQSPSNKVTEKGKDVELRCDPISGHTALYWYRQSLGQGLEFLIYFQGNSAPDKSGLPSDRFSAERTGGSVSTLTIQRTQQEDSAVYLCASSLGTDTQYFGPGTRLTVL.

In regard to this clone: The same CDR3 can be traced to other DNA sequences in this sample. V and J are TRBV7-2 and TRBJ2-7, with 10 bases fitting TRBD2. J gave up 6 bases and V 1 base, and 6 bases lay outside the gene matches. Germline assignment: CDR1 SGHTA and CDR2 FQGNSA. This CDR3 is built from 15 residues. CDR3 protein: CASSLGLAGVGEQYF. In DNA, the CDR3 is TGTGCCAGCAGCTTAGGTCTAGCGGGAGTGGGCGAGCAGTACTTC.